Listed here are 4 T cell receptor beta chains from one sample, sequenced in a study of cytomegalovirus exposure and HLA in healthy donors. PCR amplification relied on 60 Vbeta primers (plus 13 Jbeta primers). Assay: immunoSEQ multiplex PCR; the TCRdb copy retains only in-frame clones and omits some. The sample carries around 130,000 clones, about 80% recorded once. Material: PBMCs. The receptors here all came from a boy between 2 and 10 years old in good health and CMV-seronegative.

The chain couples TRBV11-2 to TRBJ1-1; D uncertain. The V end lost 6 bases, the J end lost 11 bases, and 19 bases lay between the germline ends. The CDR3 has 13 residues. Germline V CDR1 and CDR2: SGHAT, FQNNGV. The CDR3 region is CASRYRDLLTAFF. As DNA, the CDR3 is TGTGCCAGCAGGTACCGGGATCTCCTAACGGCTTTCTTT.

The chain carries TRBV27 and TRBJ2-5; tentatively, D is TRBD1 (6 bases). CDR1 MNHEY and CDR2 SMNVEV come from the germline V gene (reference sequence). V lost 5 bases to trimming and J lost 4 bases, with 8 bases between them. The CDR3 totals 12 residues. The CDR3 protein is CASSVQGETQYF. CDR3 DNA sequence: TGTGCCAGCAGTGTACAGGGAGAGACCCAGTACTTC.

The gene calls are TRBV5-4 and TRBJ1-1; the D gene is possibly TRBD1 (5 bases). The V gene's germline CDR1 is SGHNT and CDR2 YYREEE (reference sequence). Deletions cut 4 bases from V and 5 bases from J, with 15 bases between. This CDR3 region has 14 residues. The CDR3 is CASSPGGGMTEAFF. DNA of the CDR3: TGTGCCAGCAGCCCGGGGGGGGGAATGACTGAAGCTTTCTTT.

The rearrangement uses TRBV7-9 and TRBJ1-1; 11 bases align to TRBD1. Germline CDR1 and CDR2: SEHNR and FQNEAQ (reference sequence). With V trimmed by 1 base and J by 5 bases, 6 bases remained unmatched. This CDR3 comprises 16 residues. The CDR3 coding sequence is TGTGCCAGCAGCTTAGAGGGGACAGGGGGAGGGACTGAAGCTTTCTTT. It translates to CASSLEGTGGGTEAFF.